Below, 9 T cell receptor beta chains from the same sample are listed, as sequenced in a study of cytotoxic CD8 clonotypes in ibrutinib-treated CLL. The protocol was immunoSEQ multiplex PCR, while the TCRdb copy is restricted to in-frame clones and leaves out a portion. The sample has approximately 23,000 clones; around 79% are singletons. The sequencing used PBMCs, collected before ibrutinib treatment. All receptors come from a human donor with chronic lymphocytic leukemia.

The chain combines TRBV2 with TRBJ2-1, with TRBD2 matching over 8 bases. The CDR3 loop spans 17 amino acids. Germline CDR1 reads SNHLY; CDR2 reads FYNNEI. V shed 2 bases, J shed 0 bases, and the junction held 6 bases outside the gene matches. The CDR3 nucleotides are TGTGCCAGCAGTGAATTGGCTAGCGGGCTCTCCTACAATGAGCAGTTCTTC. Its translation: CASSELASGLSYNEQFF. The full variable domain, completed using reference TRBV2 and TRBJ2-1, is EPEVTQTPSHQVTQMGQEVILRCVPISNHLYFYWYRQILGQKVEFLVSFYNNEISEKSEIFDDQFSVERPDGSNFTLKIRSTKLEDSAMYFCASSELASGLSYNEQFFGPGTRLTVL.

Turning to this clone: The same CDR3 is also encoded by other DNA sequences in this sample. The CDR3 DNA is TGTGCCAGCTCACCACCGGGAAGGGGGACGTACGAGCAGTACTTC. Its protein product is CASSPPGRGTYEQYF. The V gene is TRBV18, the J gene TRBJ2-7, with a weak D call TRBD1 (6 bases). Germline values: CDR1 KGHSH, CDR2 LQKENI. Trimming removed 0 bases at V and 4 bases at J, with 13 bases between. CDR3 length: 15 residues.

This chain joins TRBV27 and TRBJ1-3; no reliable D call. Trimming left V 2 bases short and J 3 bases short, with 5 bases between. Germline V CDR1 and CDR2: MNHEY, SMNVEV (reference sequence). The CDR3 totals 13 residues. CDR3 nucleotides: TGTGCCAGCAGTTTAAGTGTTGGAAACACCATATATTTT. It yields the protein CASSLSVGNTIYF.

This clone was counted once. The chain couples TRBV5-1 to TRBJ1-3; 10 nucleotides agree with TRBD1. The CDR3 has 17 amino acids. V lost 0 bases and J lost 4; bases outside the gene matches: 7. Per germline, CDR1 SGHRS and CDR2 YFSETQ. The CDR3 spells CASSLDDRGRRGNTIYF. CDR3 sequence (DNA): TGCGCCAGCAGCTTGGACGACAGGGGGCGAAGAGGAAACACCATATATTTT.

The chain joins TRBV5-1 to TRBJ2-5; D gene ambiguous. The V gene lost 0 bases and the J gene lost 5 bases, with 8 bases spanning the gap. The CDR3 has 13 residues. Germline V gene data show CDR1 as SGHRS and CDR2 as YFSETQ. CDR3 sequence reads: CASSLGPRETQYF. The CDR3 DNA is TGCGCCAGCAGCTTGGGACCTAGGGAGACCCAGTACTTC.

Only one count was recorded for this clone. The chain combines TRBV28 with TRBJ2-7, with TRBD1 as a possible D gene (5 bases). The CDR3 has 14 amino acids. V was cut by 2 bases and J by 0 bases, with 8 bases left in between. The germline V gene encodes CDR1 MDHEN and CDR2 SYDVKM. The CDR3 spells CASSLGAVSYEQYF. The CDR3, as DNA: TGTGCCAGCAGTTTAGGGGCCGTCTCCTACGAGCAGTACTTC.

J is TRBJ1-2 and V is TRBV27, with D maybe TRBD1 (5 bases). Germline CDR1 is MNHEY and CDR2 is SMNVEV (reference sequence). The length of the CDR3 is 13 residues. V was clipped by 6 bases and J by 4 bases, with 12 bases between them. CDR3 sequence: CASSQGSPYGYTF. CDR3 coding DNA: TGTGCCAGCAGCCAGGGTTCCCCCTATGGCTACACCTTC.

This clone was observed a few times. V is TRBV4-2 and J is TRBJ1-2; D is possibly TRBD1 (6 bases). CDR1 is LGHNA and CDR2 is YNFKEQ in the germline V gene. The CDR3 runs 15 residues. The V and J ends lost 2 bases and 3 bases respectively, with 13 bases between them. CDR3: CASSQLTGFDYGYTF. The CDR3 DNA is TGTGCCAGCAGCCAACTAACAGGGTTTGACTATGGCTACACCTTC.

This clone was detected once. The rearrangement links TRBV14 to TRBJ2-5; D is ambiguous. Germline CDR1 reads SGHDN; CDR2 reads FVKESK. The CDR3 is 13 amino acids. Deletions cut 2 bases from V and 5 bases from J, with 9 bases between. In DNA, the CDR3 is TGTGCCAGCAGCCAACGCCTGCGGGAGACCCAGTACTTC. Protein product: CASSQRLRETQYF.